These 24 T cell receptor beta chains share one sample of origin, sequenced in a study of blood T cell repertoires in COVID-19. The table came from immunoSEQ multiplex PCR; TCRdb's copy has only in-frame clones and leaves some out. The sample records 300,000 to 400,000 clones, roughly nine tenths being singletons. Material: PBMCs or T cells enriched from blood (not recorded which). All receptors derive from a man aged 18 to 29 who had recovered from COVID-19.

The chain links TRBV18 to TRBJ1-3; 11 bases map to TRBD1. The ends lost 5 bases at V and 1 base at J; junction bases unmatched: 4. Looked up from germline, CDR1 is KGHSH and CDR2 is LQKENI. The CDR3 is 16 residues long. The CDR3 loop reads CASSFGQGASGNTIYF. Written as DNA, the CDR3 is TGTGCCAGCTCATTCGGACAGGGGGCTTCTGGAAACACCATATATTTT.

V is TRBV6-5 and J is TRBJ2-4, with D unresolved. The germline V gene encodes CDR1 MNHEY and CDR2 SVGAGI. The length of the CDR3 is 14 residues. V was clipped by 0 bases and J by 6 bases, with 9 bases between them. In DNA, the CDR3 is TGTGCCAGCAGTTACTCACCTGAACTAAACATTCAGTACTTC. It is translated as CASSYSPELNIQYF.

This chain joins TRBV7-8 and TRBJ2-1, with 10 bases fitting TRBD2. Germline assignment: CDR1 SGHVS and CDR2 FQNEAQ. Trimming took 1 base from V and 6 from J; bases not matched to a gene: 6. The CDR3 length is 16 residues. The chain's CDR3 is CASSLGSSGGLNEQFF. The CDR3 DNA follows: TGTGCCAGCAGCTTAGGATCTAGCGGGGGACTCAATGAGCAGTTCTTC.

This chain connects TRBV9 to TRBJ2-7, with a possible D match to TRBD1 (9 bases). Trimming took 0 bases from V and 7 from J, leaving 23 bases between them. CDR3 length equals 17 residues. Germline V gene data show CDR1 as SGDLS and CDR2 as YYNGEE. The CDR3 here is CASSVGSGGTGSDEQYF. The CDR3 nucleotides read TGTGCCAGCAGCGTAGGTTCGGGGGGGACAGGGTCTGATGAGCAGTACTTC.

The chain employs TRBV7-6 and TRBJ2-1; TRBD2 matches at 8 bases. Germline trimming cut 4 bases from V and 4 bases from J; bases unmatched to any gene: 9. This CDR3 is built from 16 residues. Germline lookup yields CDR1 SGHVS and CDR2 FNYEAQ. The CDR3 protein is CASSSRAGEGYNEQFF. The CDR3 coding sequence is TGTGCCAGCAGCTCCCGAGCGGGAGAGGGGTACAATGAGCAGTTCTTC.

This clone was seen a few times. The chain employs TRBV1 and TRBJ2-1; TRBD2 was called by the table and not checked on the DNA. TRBV1 is an annotated pseudogene. The CDR3 sequence is 16 residues long. The CDR3 loop is CTSSPLLCGKNNEQFF. The CDR3 DNA follows: TGCACCAGCAGTCCCCTGTTGTGCGGGAAGAACAATGAGCAGTTCTTC.

This clone was picked up a small number of times. This sequence joins TRBV6-5 and TRBJ1-4; D gene ambiguous. Trimming left V 5 bases short and J 8 bases short, with 9 bases between. The CDR3 is made up of 12 amino acids. Germline loops: CDR1 MNHEY, CDR2 SVGAGI. The CDR3, as DNA: TGTGCCAGCAGTAGACCGGAGGAAAAACTGTTTTTT. Protein sequence: CASSRPEEKLFF.

CDR3 nucleotide sequence: TGCAGCGTCTGGACAGGGGGCTACTATGGCTACACCTTC. This gives the protein CSVWTGGYYGYTF. The gene calls are TRBV29-1 and TRBJ1-2; 11 bases agree with TRBD1. This CDR3 spans 13 amino acids. Germline V lookup: CDR1 SQVTM, CDR2 ANQGSEA. With 6 bases clipped from V and 3 bases from J, the junction kept 3 bases outside the gene matches.

The chain links TRBV19 to TRBJ1-2; D is perhaps TRBD1 (5 bases). CDR1 LNHDA and CDR2 SQIVND come from the germline V gene (reference sequence). The CDR3 sequence is 15 residues long. V gave up 3 bases and J gave up 4 bases, with 15 bases separating them. CDR3 coding DNA: TGTGCCAGTAGTATTAGACAGTATGAGGCCTATGGCTACACCTTC. Translation gives CASSIRQYEAYGYTF.

The CDR3 loop is CASSLHGSTGELFF. The CDR3 region has the DNA TGTGCCAGCAGCTTACACGGGAGCACCGGGGAGCTGTTTTTT. The chain recombines TRBV7-2 with TRBJ2-2, with D possibly being TRBD2 (6 bases). The germline V gene has CDR1 SGHTA and CDR2 FQGNSA. This CDR3 is 14 amino acids long. Trimming stripped 2 bases from V and 4 bases from J, with 8 bases between.

This clone has only one observation. V and J are TRBV9 and TRBJ1-2; no clear D gene. V was cut by 4 bases and J by 4 bases, with 11 bases left in between. CDR3 length equals 13 residues. Germline V gene sequence: CDR1 SGDLS, CDR2 YYNGEE. This CDR3 is CASSQAGGYGYTF. The CDR3 DNA follows: TGTGCCAGCAGCCAGGCGGGTGGCTATGGCTACACCTTC.

The gene calls are TRBV13 and TRBJ2-7; 10 nucleotides line up with TRBD2. J lost 2 bases, V lost 5 bases, and 6 bases had no gene match. The CDR3 consists of 15 residues. Germline V lookup: CDR1 PRHDT, CDR2 FYEKMQ (reference sequence). This CDR3 is CASSPLLAGPYEQYF. As DNA, the CDR3 is TGTGCCAGCAGCCCGTTACTAGCGGGGCCCTACGAGCAGTACTTC.

The V and J genes are TRBV4-3 and TRBJ1-1; D not resolved. V lost 2 bases and J 5 bases, leaving 9 bases between the germline ends. The length of the CDR3 is 13 residues. Germline values: CDR1 LGHNA, CDR2 YSLEER. The CDR3 region is CASSQNSGTEAFF. In DNA, the CDR3 is TGCGCCAGCAGCCAAAATTCCGGGACTGAAGCTTTCTTT.

V and J are TRBV27 and TRBJ1-3; 8 bases align to TRBD1. Germline V gene sequence: CDR1 MNHEY, CDR2 SMNVEV (reference sequence). The CDR3 is made up of 15 amino acids. V shed 4 bases, J shed 0 bases, and the junction held 2 bases outside the gene matches. DNA of the CDR3: TGTGCCAGCAGTTGGACAGGGAGCTCTGGAAACACCATATATTTT. Translation gives CASSWTGSSGNTIYF.

The chain is built from TRBV19 and TRBJ1-2, with 7 bases fitting TRBD1. The CDR3 sequence is 14 residues long. Germline V lookup: CDR1 LNHDA, CDR2 SQIVND (reference sequence). V trimming: 4 bases; J trimming: 5 bases; junction bases outside the gene matches: 7. CDR3 DNA: TGTGCCAGTAGTAACCCGACAGGGCCTTATGGCTACACCTTC. Protein sequence: CASSNPTGPYGYTF.

V and J are TRBV7-3 and TRBJ2-3, with TRBD1 matching over 11 bases. Germline CDR1 reads SGHTA; CDR2 reads FQGTGA. Trimming cost V 5 bases and J 5 bases; bases outside gene matches: 6. The CDR3 totals 15 residues. The CDR3 loop is CASSPSGQGVDTQYF. CDR3 coding DNA: TGTGCCAGCAGCCCCTCGGGACAGGGGGTAGATACGCAGTATTTT.

The chain carries TRBV29-1 and TRBJ2-5; D may be TRBD2 (5 bases). Germline V lookup: CDR1 SQVTM, CDR2 ANQGSEA. V was shortened by 2 bases and J by 11 bases, with 12 bases between the two germline ends. The CDR3 consists of 11 residues. The CDR3 coding sequence is TGCAGCGTTGAACGCCGGGATCCTCAGTACTTC. Protein product: CSVERRDPQYF.

The rearrangement uses TRBV13 and TRBJ2-1; D unresolved. The CDR3 length is 12 residues. CDR1 and CDR2 from the germline V gene are PRHDT and FYEKMQ (reference sequence). Trimming removed 0 bases from V and 8 bases from J, with 5 bases in between. The CDR3 spells CASSLGSYEQFF. The CDR3 bases are TGTGCCAGCAGCTTAGGGAGCTATGAGCAGTTCTTC.

The sample holds one count of this clone. The chain links TRBV19 to TRBJ1-2; D gene uncertain. CDR1 is LNHDA and CDR2 is SQIVND in the germline V gene (reference sequence). With 6 bases removed from V and 8 bases from J, the gap between germline ends came to 22 bases. The CDR3 is 15 amino acids. The CDR3 nucleotides read TGTGCCAGTAGCCTGTTACAACCCAGGAACCTCGGCTACACCTTC. As protein: CASSLLQPRNLGYTF.

This clone was counted a few times. The chain combines TRBV19 with TRBJ1-6, with 7 nucleotides matching TRBD1. The CDR3 spans 13 residues. The germline V gene has CDR1 LNHDA and CDR2 SQIVND (reference sequence). With 8 bases clipped from V and 12 bases from J, the junction kept 10 bases outside the gene matches. The CDR3 bases are TGTGCCAGTCGGACAGGCGGTTTAGGACCCCTCCACTTT. Translating gives CASRTGGLGPLHF.

In its sample, this clone was seen once. The gene calls are TRBV7-7 and TRBJ2-5; 8 positions match TRBD2. Germline V gene sequence: CDR1 SSHAT, CDR2 FNYEAQ (reference sequence). This CDR3 is 16 amino acids long. V was pared by 3 bases and J by 0 bases, with 6 bases of the junction left unmatched. CDR3 sequence reads: CASSLGVAGNQETQYF. DNA of the CDR3: TGTGCCAGCAGCTTGGGGGTAGCGGGGAACCAAGAGACCCAGTACTTC. Complete variable domain (other parts from reference TRBV7-7 and TRBJ2-5): GAGVSQSPRYKVTKRGQDVTLRCDPISSHATLYWYQQALGQGPEFLTYFNYEAQPDKSGLPSDRFSAERPEGSISTLTIQRTEQRDSAMYRCASSLGVAGNQETQYFGPGTRLLVL.

This sequence joins TRBV6-5 and TRBJ2-4, with TRBD1 identical over 8 bases. This CDR3 contains 14 residues. Germline V gene data show CDR1 as MNHEY and CDR2 as SVGAGI. Unmatched junction bases numbered 1, after V lost 6 bases and J lost 0 bases. As DNA, the CDR3 is TGTGCCAGCAGCAGGGGGCTAGCCAAAAACATTCAGTACTTC. Translated, it gives CASSRGLAKNIQYF.

This clone was seen more than once but under ten times. The chain combines TRBV7-9 with TRBJ2-2; 8 positions agree with TRBD2. Germline CDR1 SEHNR, CDR2 FQNEAQ (reference sequence). The CDR3 covers 14 residues. The trim removed 8 bases at V and 1 base at J, leaving 3 bases unmatched. The CDR3 reads CASQSGRNTGELFF. For the CDR3, the DNA is TGTGCCAGCCAAAGCGGGAGGAACACCGGGGAGCTGTTTTTT.

The chain combines TRBV3-1 (or the pseudogene TRBV3-2) with TRBJ2-1; possibly TRBD2 for D (6 bases). Trimming removed 0 bases at V and 4 bases at J, with 16 bases between. The CDR3 is made up of 17 amino acids. Germline V gene sequence: CDR1 LGHDT, CDR2 YNNKEL (reference sequence). The CDR3 protein is CASSQDRGYRAYNEQFF. In nucleotides, the CDR3 is TGTGCCAGCAGCCAAGATCGGGGGTATAGGGCATACAATGAGCAGTTCTTC.